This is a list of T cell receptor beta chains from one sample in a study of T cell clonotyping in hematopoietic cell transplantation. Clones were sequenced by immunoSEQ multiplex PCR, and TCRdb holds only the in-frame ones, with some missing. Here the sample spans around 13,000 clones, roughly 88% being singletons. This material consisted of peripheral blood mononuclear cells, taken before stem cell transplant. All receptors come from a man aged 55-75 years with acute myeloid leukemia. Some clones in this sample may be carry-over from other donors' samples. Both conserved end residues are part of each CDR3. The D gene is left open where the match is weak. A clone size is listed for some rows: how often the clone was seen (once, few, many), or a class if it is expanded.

DNA: TGTGCCAGCAGTCCGCTCAAAGGGATACGGGCGCCTCAACCCTACGAGCAGTACTTC; CDR3: CASSPLKGIRAPQPYEQYF; J: TRBJ2-7; V: TRBV7-9; size: NA; D: NA
DNA: TGCAGCGTCGCCGAGGGACAGGGGGTATGGGACACTGAAGCTTTCTTT; CDR3: CSVAEGQGVWDTEAFF; J: TRBJ1-1; V: TRBV29-1; size: NA; D: TRBD1
DNA: TGCAGCGTGTGGGGGAAAGAGACCCAGTACTTC; CDR3: CSVWGKETQYF; J: TRBJ2-5; V: TRBV29-1; size: NA; D: NA
DNA: TGTGCCAGCAGCCAAGGGGGGGCGGAGAACACTGAAGCTTTCTTT; CDR3: CASSQGGAENTEAFF; J: TRBJ1-1; V: TRBV4-2; size: NA; D: NA
DNA: TGTGCCAGCAGTAAGGGGATTGAAGCTTTCTTT; CDR3: CASSKGIEAFF; J: TRBJ1-1; V: TRBV6-5; size: NA; D: NA
DNA: TGCGCCAGCAGCCAAGATTGGAGGGGCGCCTCACCCCTCCACTTT; CDR3: CASSQDWRGASPLHF; J: TRBJ1-6; V: TRBV4-3; size: NA; D: NA
DNA: TGCAGTGCCAAGACCGGGAATACGCAGTATTTT; CDR3: CSAKTGNTQYF; J: TRBJ2-3; V: TRBV20-1; size: NA; D: NA
DNA: TGCGCCAGCAGGTTCAGCGGAGGCGCTGGGGCCAACGTCCTGACTTTC; CDR3: CASRFSGGAGANVLTF; J: TRBJ2-6; V: TRBV5-1; size: NA; D: NA
DNA: TGCAGTGCTAGAGAGAACAGGGGGGTGCACTTC; CDR3: CSARENRGVHF; J: TRBJ2-5; V: TRBV20-1; size: NA; D: TRBD1
DNA: TGTGCCAGCAGTTCCATCGACGGAGTGAGCGGCTACACCTTC; CDR3: CASSSIDGVSGYTF; J: TRBJ1-2; V: TRBV6-5; size: NA; D: NA
DNA: TGTGCCAGCAGCCCGCCCGGGACAGGGGTTTACACTGAAGCTTTCTTT; CDR3: CASSPPGTGVYTEAFF; J: TRBJ1-1; V: TRBV7-8; size: NA; D: TRBD1
DNA: TGTGCCAGCAGCCGCACCGGACGGGTCGAGGGCTACACCTTC; CDR3: CASSRTGRVEGYTF; J: TRBJ1-2; V: TRBV27; size: NA; D: NA
DNA: TGTGCCAGCAGCTTGTATCGACAGAATACCTACGAGCAGTACTTC; CDR3: CASSLYRQNTYEQYF; J: TRBJ2-7; V: TRBV5-6; size: NA; D: NA
DNA: TGTGCCAGCAGTTTAAGTGGGCCAGCAAACTATGGCTACACCTTC; CDR3: CASSLSGPANYGYTF; J: TRBJ1-2; V: TRBV27; size: NA; D: NA
DNA: TGTGCCAGCAGCCGAGACAGGGGGAACACTGAAGCTTTCTTT; CDR3: CASSRDRGNTEAFF; J: TRBJ1-1; V: TRBV6-5; size: NA; D: TRBD1
DNA: TGTGCCTGGAGTGGGGGGGACAGCTCCTTCTACGAGCAGTACTTC; CDR3: CAWSGGDSSFYEQYF; J: TRBJ2-7; V: TRBV30; size: NA; D: NA
DNA: TGCGCCAGCAGCCAAGACAGTAACAGCAATCAGCCCCAGCATTTT; CDR3: CASSQDSNSNQPQHF; J: TRBJ1-5; V: TRBV4-3; size: NA; D: NA
DNA: TGCAGCGCCGAGGGCAGGGAAGATGGGAACACTGAAGCCTTCTTT; CDR3: CSAEGREDGNTEAFF; J: TRBJ1-1; V: TRBV29-1; size: NA; D: NA
DNA: TGTGCCAGCAGTTACGCTAAGAACACTGAAGCTTTCTTT; CDR3: CASSYAKNTEAFF; J: TRBJ1-1; V: TRBV6-5; size: NA; D: NA
DNA: TGTGCCAGCAGTTACGGGACTATGCAGTTCTTC; CDR3: CASSYGTMQFF; J: TRBJ2-1; V: TRBV6-5; size: NA; D: TRBD2
DNA: TGCGCCAGCAGCCAAGATGGCCTAGCGGCGTCCCAAGAGACCCAGTACTTC; CDR3: CASSQDGLAASQETQYF; J: TRBJ2-5; V: TRBV4-3; size: once; D: TRBD2
DNA: TGTGCCAGCAGCCCAGGACAGGGTGGGATCGCCAAAAACATTCAGTACTTC; CDR3: CASSPGQGGIAKNIQYF; J: TRBJ2-4; V: TRBV7-8; size: NA; D: TRBD1
DNA: TGTGCCAGCAGACAGGTGTTGGACACTGAAGCTTTCTTT; CDR3: CASRQVLDTEAFF; J: TRBJ1-1; V: TRBV6-5; size: few; D: NA
DNA: TGTGCCACCGCTCAGCGGGAGACTGAAGCTTTCTTT; CDR3: CATAQRETEAFF; J: TRBJ1-1; V: TRBV25-1; size: NA; D: NA
DNA: TGTGCCATTTTCGGGGGACAGGGGGACCCTAATGAAAAACTGTTTTTT; CDR3: CAIFGGQGDPNEKLFF; J: TRBJ1-4; V: TRBV6-6; size: NA; D: TRBD1
DNA: TGTGCCAGCAGTTTATTGGGACAGGGGGCGTCTGGCTACACCTTC; CDR3: CASSLLGQGASGYTF; J: TRBJ1-2; V: TRBV27; size: NA; D: TRBD1
DNA: TGTGCCACCAGCAGGAAAGGGGACAATCAGCCCCAGCATTTT; CDR3: CATSRKGDNQPQHF; J: TRBJ1-5; V: TRBV15; size: NA; D: NA
DNA: TGTGCCAGCAGTTACGGGGGCGAGGGCTACACCTTC; CDR3: CASSYGGEGYTF; J: TRBJ1-2; V: TRBV6-5; size: once; D: NA
DNA: TGTGCCAGCAGTTACTGGCAGGGTTACCAAGAGACCCAGTACTTC; CDR3: CASSYWQGYQETQYF; J: TRBJ2-5; V: TRBV6-5; size: NA; D: NA
DNA: TGTGCCAGCAGTTACTCGGGGGGGGCCCAGCATTTT; CDR3: CASSYSGGAQHF; J: TRBJ1-5; V: TRBV28; size: once; D: NA
DNA: TGCAGCGGTAGTTCACATTACGCAGGGACCTACAATGAGCAGTTCTTC; CDR3: CSGSSHYAGTYNEQFF; J: TRBJ2-1; V: TRBV29-1; size: NA; D: NA
DNA: TGTGCCAGCAGCTTGGGGGACGGAGGTCTTAATAATCTCTACACCTTC; CDR3: CASSLGDGGLNNLYTF; J: TRBJ1-2; V: TRBV7-8; size: NA; D: NA
DNA: TGTGCCAGCAGCCCGGGACAGGGGGTCTCCTACGAGCAGTACTTC; CDR3: CASSPGQGVSYEQYF; J: TRBJ2-7; V: TRBV14; size: NA; D: TRBD1
DNA: TGTGCCAGCAGCTTAGGGGCCCAGGGGCAAAGTCAGCCCCAGCATTTT; CDR3: CASSLGAQGQSQPQHF; J: TRBJ1-5; V: TRBV7-8; size: NA; D: NA
DNA: TGTGCCAGCACCGGGACAGGGGGCCCGTCCTATGGCTACACCTTC; CDR3: CASTGTGGPSYGYTF; J: TRBJ1-2; V: TRBV6-6; size: NA; D: TRBD1
DNA: TGCGCCAGCAGTCCAGGGGGAGGGGACAGGACCTACGAGCAGTACTTC; CDR3: CASSPGGGDRTYEQYF; J: TRBJ2-7; V: TRBV5-1; size: NA; D: NA
DNA: TGTGCCAGCAGCTTAAGACCTAGCTTTAACGAGCAGTACTTC; CDR3: CASSLRPSFNEQYF; J: TRBJ2-7; V: TRBV6-5; size: NA; D: NA
DNA: TGTGCCGGATCCAGGGGGCGCCCCGGCTACACCTTC; CDR3: CAGSRGRPGYTF; J: TRBJ1-2; V: TRBV30; size: once; D: TRBD1
DNA: TGTGCCAGCAGCCCCAGACCGACAGGGAGTGCGGGGAATGAGCAGTTCTTC; CDR3: CASSPRPTGSAGNEQFF; J: TRBJ2-1; V: TRBV9; size: NA; D: NA
DNA: TGCGCCAGCAGCCAAGAGGGGGCCCTAGCGGGGGGCTGGGATGAGCAGTTCTTC; CDR3: CASSQEGALAGGWDEQFF; J: TRBJ2-1; V: TRBV4-3; size: NA; D: TRBD2
DNA: TGTGCCAGCAGCCCCCAGGGGGGGGTGTCAGATACGCAGTATTTT; CDR3: CASSPQGGVSDTQYF; J: TRBJ2-3; V: TRBV13; size: few; D: NA
DNA: TGTGCCAGCAGTGGTGTCGGCAAGCTTGACTATGGCTACACCTTC; CDR3: CASSGVGKLDYGYTF; J: TRBJ1-2; V: TRBV7-9; size: NA; D: NA
DNA: TGTGCCAGCAGTTACTCGATATCAGGGGCTGTTTATGGCTACACCTTC; CDR3: CASSYSISGAVYGYTF; J: TRBJ1-2; V: TRBV6-5; size: NA; D: NA
DNA: TGTGCCAGCAGTGAAGGCCTCACAGGGGGCTCACCCAATGAGCAGTTCTTC; CDR3: CASSEGLTGGSPNEQFF; J: TRBJ2-1; V: TRBV2; size: NA; D: TRBD1
DNA: TGTGCCAGCACCCGCCCCAGGGGAAACACCATATATTTT; CDR3: CASTRPRGNTIYF; J: TRBJ1-3; V: TRBV6-4; size: NA; D: NA
DNA: TGCGCCAGCAGCTCCTCACAGGGGGCGGCAGCTTTCTTT; CDR3: CASSSSQGAAAFF; J: TRBJ1-1; V: TRBV5-1; size: NA; D: TRBD1
DNA: TGCGCCAGCAGCATGGACAGGGGCCCAGATACGCAGTATTTT; CDR3: CASSMDRGPDTQYF; J: TRBJ2-3; V: TRBV5-1; size: NA; D: TRBD1
DNA: TGTGCCAGCAGCTTAGGTTCGGCGGGTCAGTATGGCTACACCTTC; CDR3: CASSLGSAGQYGYTF; J: TRBJ1-2; V: TRBV7-9; size: once; D: NA
DNA: TGCGCCAGCAGCTTGAGCCTAGCGGGGGCCGATGAGCAGTTCTTC; CDR3: CASSLSLAGADEQFF; J: TRBJ2-1; V: TRBV5-1; size: NA; D: TRBD2
DNA: TGTGCTAGTGGTTTGGTTCCCGAGGATGCGACTTTCTTT; CDR3: CASGLVPEDATFF; J: TRBJ1-1; V: TRBV12-5; size: NA; D: NA
DNA: TGTGCCAGCAGCCCGTACTCATCGGGGTATTCACCCCTCCACTTT; CDR3: CASSPYSSGYSPLHF; J: TRBJ1-6; V: TRBV4-2; size: NA; D: NA
DNA: TGTGCCAGCAGCTTAAGGGGTAGCACAGATACGCAGTATTTT; CDR3: CASSLRGSTDTQYF; J: TRBJ2-3; V: TRBV11-3; size: NA; D: NA
DNA: TGTGCCAGCAAAGACCTAGCGGGGGGGGACAATGAGCAGTTCTTC; CDR3: CASKDLAGGDNEQFF; J: TRBJ2-1; V: TRBV6-1; size: few; D: TRBD2
DNA: TGTGCCAGCAGTCCTGAACGGGGAAATCAGCCCCAGCATTTT; CDR3: CASSPERGNQPQHF; J: TRBJ1-5; V: TRBV27; size: NA; D: NA
DNA: TGCGCCAGCAGCAGAGACCCACAGGGATGGAGCGGGGTGAGCTACGAGCAGTACTTC; CDR3: CASSRDPQGWSGVSYEQYF; J: TRBJ2-7; V: TRBV5-1; size: NA; D: NA
DNA: TGCAGCGTTGATCAGGGATCGGAAGGCTACACCTTC; CDR3: CSVDQGSEGYTF; J: TRBJ1-2; V: TRBV29-1; size: NA; D: NA
DNA: TGTGCCAGCAGTTTACTGGGAGCCTACGAGCAGTACTTC; CDR3: CASSLLGAYEQYF; J: TRBJ2-7; V: TRBV27; size: NA; D: NA
DNA: TGTGCCAGCAGTAAAGCCGGGACGCCTAAAGAGACCCAGTACTTC; CDR3: CASSKAGTPKETQYF; J: TRBJ2-5; V: TRBV27; size: NA; D: NA
DNA: TGCGCCAGCAGCCAAGTCCCGGGACGGAGGGATACTGAAGCTTTCTTT; CDR3: CASSQVPGRRDTEAFF; J: TRBJ1-1; V: TRBV4-1; size: few; D: NA